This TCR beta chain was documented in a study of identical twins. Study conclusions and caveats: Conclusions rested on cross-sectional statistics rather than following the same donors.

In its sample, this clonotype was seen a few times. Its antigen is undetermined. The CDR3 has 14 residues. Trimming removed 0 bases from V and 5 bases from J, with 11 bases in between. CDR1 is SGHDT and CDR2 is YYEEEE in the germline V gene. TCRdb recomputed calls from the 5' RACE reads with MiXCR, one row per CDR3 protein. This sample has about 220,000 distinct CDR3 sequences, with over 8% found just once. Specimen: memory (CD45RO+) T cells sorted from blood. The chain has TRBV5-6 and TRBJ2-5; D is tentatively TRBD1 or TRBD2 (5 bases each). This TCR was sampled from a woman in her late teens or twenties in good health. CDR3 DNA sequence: TGTGCCAGCAGCTTGGTGGGGGTTTTTGAGACCCAGTACTTC. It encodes CASSLVGVFETQYF.